The 19 T cell receptor beta chains in this list originate from one sample, sequenced in a study of OX40 agonist ivuxolimab in advanced cancers. Some clones are missing from TCRdb's copy, which holds only in-frame ones; the method was immunoSEQ multiplex PCR. The table records more than 65,000 clones, more than 75% of them present only once. This sample comprised CD4+ or CD8+ T cells sorted from blood, obtained in a trial of the OX40 agonist ivuxolimab. These receptors were obtained from an adult with an advanced solid tumor such as melanoma, head and neck, liver or kidney cancer.

The table lists this clone with a few counts. The rearrangement uses TRBV5-6 and TRBJ1-5; 10 bases fit TRBD1. CDR3 length equals 16 residues. The germline V gene encodes CDR1 SGHDT and CDR2 YYEEEE. V dropped 5 bases and J dropped 3; count of bases not matched to a gene: 8. The CDR3 DNA reads TGTGCCAGCAGTCCGGGACAGGGGAACGTCAATCAGCCCCAGCATTTT. It yields the protein CASSPGQGNVNQPQHF.

This sequence joins TRBV7-2 and TRBJ2-5; the D gene is possibly TRBD2 (5 bases). Germline CDR1 SGHTA, CDR2 FQGNSA. V shed 4 bases and J shed 1 base, with 13 bases lying between them. The CDR3 totals 15 residues. The CDR3 DNA is TGTGCCAGCAGCTCCCCCCCCCTAGCCCAAGAGACCCAGTACTTC. Translating gives CASSSPPLAQETQYF.

V and J are TRBV7-9 and TRBJ2-3; 12 bases are shared with TRBD2. Germline trimming cut 5 bases from V and 6 bases from J; bases unmatched to any gene: 15. CDR1 is SEHNR, CDR2 FQNEAQ, per germline (reference sequence). The CDR3 has 18 amino acids. The CDR3 coding sequence is TGTGCCAGCAGCGGTAGTGTTCCGTCTAGCGGGAGGGTTGATACGCAGTATTTT. Translating gives CASSGSVPSSGRVDTQYF.

The chain couples TRBV5-5 to TRBJ2-7; no clear D. Per the germline V gene, CDR1 is SGHKS and CDR2 is YYEKEE (reference sequence). This CDR3 region has 13 residues. Trimming left V 0 bases short and J 5 bases short, with 9 bases between. CDR3 coding DNA: TGTGCCAGCAGCTTGGACCCCCCCGACGAGCAGTACTTC. It specifies CASSLDPPDEQYF.

The chain couples TRBV7-3 to TRBJ2-7; D remains ambiguous. The CDR3 spans 12 residues. Trimming took 6 bases from V and 6 from J, leaving 12 bases between them. Germline CDR1 is SGHTA and CDR2 is FQGTGA. Written as DNA, the CDR3 is TGTGCCAGCAGTACGACGAAGGGCGAGCAGTACTTC. It is translated as CASSTTKGEQYF. Looking up the rest from reference TRBV7-3 and TRBJ2-7 gives the full variable domain: GAGVSQTPSNKVTEKGKYVELRCDPISGHTALYWYRQSLGQGPEFLIYFQGTGAADDSGLPNDRFFAVRPEGSVSTLKIQRTERGDSAVYLCASSTTKGEQYFGPGTRLTVT.

This chain uses TRBV2 with TRBJ2-5, with D hard to call. CDR1 is SNHLY, CDR2 FYNNEI, per germline. This CDR3 has 11 residues. Trimming stripped 5 bases from V and 9 bases from J, with 10 bases between. The CDR3 DNA follows: TGTGCCAGCAGTCCAGTTGGGGCCCAGTACTTC. Its protein is CASSPVGAQYF.

As for this clone: A junction boundary mismatches the germline segment, possibly from a read error. The chain's CDR3 is CASSYYPDTEVFF. Here the CDR3 DNA reads TGTGCCAGCAGTTACTATCCGGACACTGAAGTTTTCTTT. The chain couples TRBV6-5 to TRBJ1-1; TRBD1 might be the D (5 bases). The CDR3 spans 13 residues. Germline assignment: CDR1 MNHEY and CDR2 SVGAGI.

This chain uses TRBV11-2 with TRBJ2-7, with a possible D match to TRBD2 (5 bases). The germline V and J ends were trimmed by 7 bases and 6 bases, with 25 bases remaining between them. Germline CDR1 SGHAT, CDR2 FQNNGV. The CDR3 sequence is 16 residues long. CDR3 in amino acids: CASTLLVGQGRGEQYF. The CDR3 region has the DNA TGTGCCAGCACCCTGCTTGTGGGTCAAGGGAGAGGCGAGCAGTACTTC.

The chain employs TRBV20-1 and TRBJ1-1; weak D call: TRBD1 (5 bases). Trimming stripped 6 bases from V and 9 bases from J, with 11 bases between. CDR3 length: 10 residues. Per germline, CDR1 DFQATT and CDR2 SNEGSKA (reference sequence). The CDR3 loop is CSAGTEKAFF. CDR3 bases: TGCAGTGCCGGGACGGAGAAAGCTTTCTTT.

The V call is TRBV5-4, the J call TRBJ2-3; no reliable D call. The CDR3 spans 12 residues. Trimming shortened V by 5 bases and J by 2 bases, and 6 bases separated the two germline ends. Germline V gene sequence: CDR1 SGHNT, CDR2 YYREEE (reference sequence). The CDR3 bases are TGTGCCAGCAGGTTAGACACAGATACGCAGTATTTT. Amino acids: CASRLDTDTQYF.

In this sample, this clone turned up once. The J gene is TRBJ2-3, the V gene TRBV9; no firm D call. V lost 1 base, J lost 2 bases, and 8 bases lay in between. This CDR3 is built from 14 residues. The germline gives CDR1 SGDLS, CDR2 YYNGEE. The CDR3 is CASSVFGFTDTQYF. CDR3 bases: TGTGCCAGCAGCGTATTTGGGTTCACAGATACGCAGTATTTT. Full variable domain (rest looked up from reference TRBV9 and TRBJ2-3): DSGVTQTPKHLITATGQRVTLRCSPRSGDLSVYWYQQSLDQGLQFLIQYYNGEERAKGNILERFSAQQFPDLHSELNLSSLELGDSALYFCASSVFGFTDTQYFGPGTRLTVL.

The chain links TRBV15 to TRBJ2-3; the D gene could be TRBD1 or TRBD2 (7 bases each). Trimming pared 6 bases from V and 4 bases from J, leaving 17 bases between. Germline loops: CDR1 LNHNV, CDR2 YYDKDF (reference sequence). The CDR3 consists of 15 residues. CDR3 nucleotides: TGTGCCACCAGAGATACAGGGGCGGGGGCAGATACGCAGTATTTT. Its protein product is CATRDTGAGADTQYF.

V usage is TRBV27 and J usage is TRBJ1-1; tentatively, D is TRBD1 (6 bases). The germline CDR1 and CDR2 sequences are MNHEY and SMNVEV (reference sequence). This CDR3 has 15 amino acids. The V gene lost 6 bases and the J gene lost 1 base, with 15 bases spanning the gap. This CDR3 is CASSRTGHTNTEAFF. CDR3 DNA sequence: TGTGCCAGCAGCCGAACGGGACATACGAACACTGAAGCTTTCTTT.

V gene TRBV6-5 combines with J gene TRBJ1-1; 8 nucleotides match TRBD1. The CDR3 is made up of 14 amino acids. Germline values: CDR1 MNHEY, CDR2 SVGAGI. Trimming took 2 bases from V and 7 from J; bases not matched to a gene: 6. The CDR3 loop is CASSYAQGADEAFF. DNA of the CDR3: TGTGCCAGCAGTTACGCCCAGGGGGCGGATGAAGCTTTCTTT.

The gene calls are TRBV10-3 and TRBJ2-1; 9 positions agree with TRBD2. Per germline, CDR1 ENHRY and CDR2 SYGVKD. The V gene end was trimmed by 4 bases and the J gene end by 2 bases; junction bases not matched to a gene: 0. This CDR3 region has 14 residues. In nucleotides, the CDR3 is TGTGCCATCAGTGCTAGCGGGGCCTACAATGAGCAGTTCTTC. Translating gives CAISASGAYNEQFF.

CDR3 DNA sequence: TGCGCCAGCAGCCAGGGGGGGTCCCTAGCGGGAGCGGGAGATACGCAGTATTTT. This codes for CASSQGGSLAGAGDTQYF. The chain uses TRBV4-1 and TRBJ2-3, with TRBD2 matching 10 bases. The trim removed 3 bases at V and 5 bases at J, leaving 14 bases unmatched. Germline CDR1 and CDR2: MGHRA and YSYEKL. CDR3 size: 18 residues.

This chain's CDR3 is CASVEDVYNSPLHF. CDR3 nucleotides: TGTGCCAGCGTCGAGGATGTCTATAATTCACCCCTCCACTTT. V and J are TRBV28 and TRBJ1-6, with D uncertain. V gave up 8 bases and J gave up 3 bases, with 11 bases separating them. Germline V gene sequence: CDR1 MDHEN, CDR2 SYDVKM. This CDR3 spans 14 amino acids.

This clone appeared a few times. The chain has TRBV29-1 and TRBJ2-7, with TRBD2 matching 13 bases. Unmatched junction bases numbered 5, after V lost 7 bases and J lost 5 bases. The V gene's germline CDR1 is SQVTM and CDR2 ANQGSEA. This CDR3 region has 13 residues. The CDR3 DNA sequence: TGCAGCGCCGGGACTAGCGGGACTCACGAGCAGTACTTC. It encodes CSAGTSGTHEQYF.

This clone was counted between two and nine times. The rearrangement uses TRBV5-4 and TRBJ1-3; tentatively, D is TRBD1 (6 bases). Trimming removed 4 bases from V and 3 bases from J, with 11 bases in between. Germline values: CDR1 SGHNT, CDR2 YYREEE (reference sequence). This CDR3 is built from 14 residues. CDR3 loop: CASSQQGYGNTIYF. DNA for the CDR3: TGTGCCAGCAGCCAACAGGGTTATGGAAACACCATATATTTT. The entire variable domain, with the rest obtained from reference TRBV5-4 and TRBJ1-3, is as follows: ETGVTQSPTHLIKTRGQQVTLRCSSQSGHNTVSWYQQALGQGPQFIFQYYREEENGRGNFPPRFSGLQFPNYSSELNVNALELDDSALYLCASSQQGYGNTIYFGEGSWLTVV.